Shown below are 22 T cell receptor beta chains from a single sample sequenced in a study of stem cell transplantation in POMP-related autoinflammatory disease. Generated by immunoSEQ multiplex PCR, the TCRdb table keeps only in-frame clones and is missing some. The sample comprises thousands of clones, roughly 87% of which are singletons, and roughly 4% rests with the top ten. Sequencing was performed on a CXCR5-defined cell subset from PBMCs. Every receptor here comes from a human donor in good health.

The genes are TRBV27 and TRBJ2-1, with D hard to call. The CDR3 is 11 amino acids. V lost 8 bases and J 6 bases, leaving 8 bases between the germline ends. Germline V gene sequence: CDR1 MNHEY, CDR2 SMNVEV (reference sequence). The CDR3 coding sequence is TGTGCCAGCCGCACGGGCAATGAGCAGTTCTTC. Translated: CASRTGNEQFF.

The V call is TRBV27, the J call TRBJ2-7; D may be TRBD1 (8 bases). Germline V lookup: CDR1 MNHEY, CDR2 SMNVEV (reference sequence). Trimming left V 5 bases short and J 3 bases short, with 14 bases between. This CDR3 contains 14 residues. The CDR3 DNA reads as TGTGCCAGCAGTAGAACAGGGGGGGTCTACGAGCAGTACTTC. This gives the protein CASSRTGGVYEQYF.

This rearrangement joins TRBV7-9 to TRBJ1-2; TRBD1 might be the D (6 bases). The ends were cut back, 5 bases at V and 1 base at J, with 11 bases in the middle. This CDR3 has 14 residues. Germline V gene sequence: CDR1 SEHNR, CDR2 FQNEAQ (reference sequence). CDR3 protein: CASSQRTDNYGYTF. In nucleotides, the CDR3 is TGTGCCAGCAGCCAACGGACAGATAACTATGGCTACACCTTC. Full variable domain (missing parts from reference TRBV7-9 and TRBJ1-2): DTGVSQNPRHKITKRGQNVTFRCDPISEHNRLYWYRQTLGQGPEFLTYFQNEAQLEKSRLLSDRFSAERPKGSFSTLEIQRTEQGDSAMYLCASSQRTDNYGYTFGSGTRLTVV.

The rearrangement uses TRBV6-5 and TRBJ2-5; the D is unclear. The J call may be mistaken, given a closer DNA end match to TRBJ2-7. The CDR3 totals 13 residues. The germline CDR1 and CDR2 sequences are MNHEY and SVGAGI. The CDR3 nucleotides read TGTGCCAGCAGCATGACATTCTCCTACGAGCAGTACTTC. It is translated as CASSMTFSYEQYF.

CDR3 in DNA: TGTGCCAGCAGCCCATCCCCGGGGATCCAAGAGACCCAGTACTTC. As protein: CASSPSPGIQETQYF. The J gene is TRBJ2-5, the V gene TRBV9; D is possibly TRBD2 (5 bases). The CDR3 spans 15 residues. The V gene lost 4 bases and the J gene lost 1 base, with 14 bases spanning the gap. The germline V gene encodes CDR1 SGDLS and CDR2 YYNGEE.

V and J are TRBV4-1 and TRBJ1-5; D may be TRBD1 (5 bases). Trimming removed 0 bases from V and 1 base from J, with 10 bases in between. Germline values: CDR1 MGHRA, CDR2 YSYEKL. The CDR3 extends over 16 amino acids. The CDR3 reads CASSQDRRGSNQPQHF. DNA for the CDR3: TGCGCCAGCAGCCAAGATCGCCGGGGGAGCAATCAGCCCCAGCATTTT.

The rearrangement joins TRBV30 to TRBJ1-1; 8 bases map to TRBD1. Trimming at V came to 1 base and at J to 0 bases, leaving 10 bases not matched to a gene. Germline CDR1 is GTSNPN and CDR2 is SVGIG (reference sequence). The CDR3 is made up of 17 amino acids. DNA of the CDR3: TGTGCCTGGAGTGGAGACAGGGGTTTGGATATGAACACTGAAGCTTTCTTT. Translation: CAWSGDRGLDMNTEAFF.

The chain joins TRBV7-9 to TRBJ2-7; D tentatively reads TRBD1 or TRBD2 (7 bases each). Germline V gene lookup returns CDR1 SEHNR and CDR2 FQNEAQ (reference sequence). The ends were cut back, 2 bases at V and 7 bases at J, with 21 bases in the middle. The CDR3 contains 16 residues. The CDR3 sequence: CASSLPPATGRGEQYF. The CDR3 DNA is TGTGCCAGCAGCTTACCCCCCGCGACAGGGAGGGGGGAGCAGTACTTC.

The J gene is TRBJ2-7, the V gene TRBV7-2; 9 nucleotides line up with TRBD1. V trimming: 4 bases; J trimming: 0 bases; junction bases outside the gene matches: 4. The CDR3 totals 15 residues. CDR1 and CDR2 from the germline V gene are SGHTA and FQGNSA. The CDR3 is CASSSRTGASYEQYF. CDR3 DNA: TGTGCCAGCAGCTCGCGGACAGGGGCCTCCTACGAGCAGTACTTC.

This chain links TRBV4-1 with TRBJ2-5, with 9 bases identical to TRBD2. J was trimmed by 1 base and V by 2 bases; bases with no gene match: 8. The CDR3 runs 17 residues. The V gene's germline CDR1 is MGHRA and CDR2 YSYEKL. The CDR3 sequence: CASSQLRETSGQETQYF. The CDR3 nucleotides are TGCGCCAGCAGCCAACTGCGAGAGACTAGCGGCCAAGAGACCCAGTACTTC.

The chain joins TRBV9 to TRBJ1-2, with D unclear. The CDR3 has 14 residues. Looked up from germline, CDR1 is SGDLS and CDR2 is YYNGEE. The V end lost 5 bases, the J end lost 8 bases, and 19 bases lay between the germline ends. DNA of the CDR3: TGTGCCAGCAGTCCCTTAGGGCCGGGCAAGGGCTACACCTTC. Translating it yields CASSPLGPGKGYTF.

The V gene is TRBV7-6, the J gene TRBJ1-1, with D perhaps TRBD1 (5 bases). Looked up from germline, CDR1 is SGHVS and CDR2 is FNYEAQ. Trimming stripped 5 bases from V and 1 base from J, with 14 bases between. The CDR3 length is 15 residues. The CDR3 nucleotides read TGTGCCAGCAGCAATACCCGGGGGACGAACACTGAAGCTTTCTTT. This encodes CASSNTRGTNTEAFF.

The J gene is TRBJ2-5, the V gene TRBV4-2; TRBD2 matches at 12 bases. CDR3 length: 15 amino acids. With 4 bases clipped from V and 2 bases from J, the junction kept 2 bases outside the gene matches. Germline V lookup: CDR1 LGHNA, CDR2 YNFKEQ. The CDR3 DNA is TGTGCCAGCAGCCCTAGCGGGGGGGATCAAGAGACCCAGTACTTC. This sequence encodes CASSPSGGDQETQYF.

This sequence joins TRBV29-1 and TRBJ1-2, with D perhaps matching TRBD1 (6 bases). The CDR3 covers 19 residues. The V gene's germline CDR1 is SQVTM and CDR2 ANQGSEA. V was shortened by 4 bases and J by 0 bases, with 27 bases between the two germline ends. The CDR3 spells CSVGGGRGLSEGANYGYTF. In DNA form, the CDR3 reads TGCAGCGTTGGAGGGGGTCGTGGGCTCTCGGAGGGAGCTAACTATGGCTACACCTTC.

This sequence joins TRBV7-8 and TRBJ1-2, with D tentatively TRBD1 (6 bases). This CDR3 has 14 amino acids. The V end lost 5 bases, the J end lost 11 bases, and 21 bases lay between the germline ends. Germline CDR1 and CDR2: SGHVS and FQNEAQ. CDR3 DNA sequence: TGTGCCAGCAGCCTAACCGGGACACACCCGGGGTACACCTTC. This codes for CASSLTGTHPGYTF.

The J gene is TRBJ1-2, the V gene TRBV30; D not certain. The length of the CDR3 is 15 residues. Germline V gene lookup returns CDR1 GTSNPN and CDR2 SVGIG (reference sequence). V lost 5 bases and J 4 bases, leaving 20 bases between the germline ends. As DNA, the CDR3 is TGTGCCTGGGTCACTCGGGATAGAAAGACCTATGGCTACACCTTC. Its protein is CAWVTRDRKTYGYTF.

The chain is built from TRBV10-3 and TRBJ1-4; 9 bases match TRBD1. Trimming took 1 base from V and 8 from J; bases not matched to a gene: 5. CDR3 length: 15 amino acids. Germline loops: CDR1 ENHRY, CDR2 SYGVKD. CDR3 sequence (DNA): TGTGCCATCAGTGAGTGGGGGACAGGGAACGAAAAACTGTTTTTT. Translating it yields CAISEWGTGNEKLFF.

The rearrangement links TRBV30 to TRBJ2-1; D might be TRBD1 (5 bases). Germline V gene sequence: CDR1 GTSNPN, CDR2 SVGIG (reference sequence). The CDR3 is 12 amino acids. Between the trimmed V and J ends, which lost 2 bases and 6 bases, there was a span of 8 bases. Here the CDR3 reads CAWSKGFNEQFF. The CDR3 DNA sequence: TGTGCCTGGAGTAAGGGGTTCAATGAGCAGTTCTTC.

With regard to this clone: A read error may produce the germline difference seen at one junction end. This chain connects TRBV11-3 to TRBJ1-5; the match to TRBD1 covers 7 bases. This CDR3 comprises 16 residues. Germline values: CDR1 SGHNT, CDR2 YENEEA. The CDR3 DNA is TGTGCCAGCAGCGTAGAGACAGGGATGTTAGGTCAGCCCCAGCATTTT. It yields the protein CASSVETGMLGQPQHF.

The chain couples TRBV4-1 to TRBJ1-2, with a tentative D call TRBD1 (5 bases). This CDR3 region has 16 residues. Per the germline V gene, CDR1 is MGHRA and CDR2 is YSYEKL. V was clipped by 2 bases and J by 4 bases, with 17 bases between them. This CDR3 reads CASSQPNRLHTYGYTF. DNA for the CDR3: TGCGCCAGCAGCCAACCGAACAGGCTCCATACCTATGGCTACACCTTC.

The gene calls are TRBV18 and TRBJ1-2; D gene ambiguous. V dropped 0 bases and J dropped 8 bases, with 16 bases sitting between them. The length of the CDR3 is 15 residues. Germline V gene lookup returns CDR1 KGHSH and CDR2 LQKENI. The CDR3 DNA reads TGTGCCAGCTCACCACCCCCAGGCACTTCGGGCGGCTACACCTTC. Translated, it gives CASSPPPGTSGGYTF.

The chain combines TRBV9 with TRBJ1-2; D is uncertain. Looked up from germline, CDR1 is SGDLS and CDR2 is YYNGEE. Trimming took 0 bases from V and 4 from J, leaving 13 bases between them. This CDR3 is built from 15 residues. DNA for the CDR3: TGTGCCAGCAGCGTAGTGACAACAGCTAGCTATGGCTACACCTTC. Protein product: CASSVVTTASYGYTF.